These 28 T cell receptor beta chains were all obtained from the same sample, sequenced in a study of T cell changes during pregnancy in multiple sclerosis. The table came from immunoSEQ multiplex PCR; TCRdb's copy has only in-frame clones and leaves some out. There are 35,000 to 55,000 clones in the sample; 88% occur only once, and about 5.4% lies in the top ten. The sample here was CD8+ T cells from peripheral blood mononuclear cells, taken after pregnancy. The receptor source for this set is a female donor in good health, enrolled as a control in a pregnancy study.

The chain carries TRBV4-2 and TRBJ2-1; 12 bases line up with TRBD2. V was clipped by 4 bases and J by 4 bases; unmatched bases: 8. The CDR3 sequence is 17 residues long. The V gene's germline CDR1 is LGHNA and CDR2 YNFKEQ. For the CDR3, the DNA is TGTGCCAGCAGCCTTTTGCTAGCGGGGGGGTATTACAATGAGCAGTTCTTC. Translation gives CASSLLLAGGYYNEQFF.

The V and J genes are TRBV2 and TRBJ1-3, with D tentatively TRBD1 (5 bases). Trimming shortened V by 4 bases and J by 0 bases, and 19 bases separated the two germline ends. The CDR3 length is 18 residues. The germline CDR1 and CDR2 sequences are SNHLY and FYNNEI. CDR3 sequence (DNA): TGTGCCAGCAGTGGGGTGGGGCTTCGGACCAGCTCTGGAAACACCATATATTTT. Translation: CASSGVGLRTSSGNTIYF.

A single count supports this clone. The gene calls are TRBV7-9 and TRBJ2-2; 7 bases map to TRBD1. This CDR3 region has 17 residues. Germline assignment: CDR1 SEHNR and CDR2 FQNEAQ (reference sequence). The junction had 7 bases not matched to a gene; V was cut back by 3 bases and J by 0 bases. The CDR3 DNA reads as TGTGCCAGCAGCTTCCCCAACCAGGGGGCGAACACCGGGGAGCTGTTTTTT. It codes for CASSFPNQGANTGELFF.

This chain links TRBV7-6 with TRBJ2-1; D unresolved. Germline V gene sequence: CDR1 SGHVS, CDR2 FNYEAQ. Trimming cost V 3 bases and J 4 bases, with 13 bases left between them. The CDR3 length is 15 residues. CDR3 in amino acids: CASSFSTSSYNEQFF. CDR3 bases: TGTGCCAGCAGCTTCTCTACGTCGTCTTACAATGAGCAGTTCTTC.

The chain uses TRBV5-6 and TRBJ1-5; 11 nucleotides line up with TRBD1. Trimming removed 4 bases from V and 2 bases from J; junction bases left unmatched: 11. From germline, CDR1 is SGHDT and CDR2 YYEEEE. The CDR3 runs 18 residues. In DNA form, the CDR3 reads TGTGCCAGCAGCCGGACAGGGGGCACCCCGGGTGGCAATCAGCCCCAGCATTTT. This codes for CASSRTGGTPGGNQPQHF.

The chain uses TRBV4-1 and TRBJ2-5; 8 bases are a match to TRBD1. With 7 bases clipped from V and 8 bases from J, the junction kept 18 bases outside the gene matches. The CDR3 has 16 amino acids. Germline lookup yields CDR1 MGHRA and CDR2 YSYEKL. CDR3 nucleotides: TGCGCCAGCACCAAAGCCTGGGACAGGACCATTCGTACCCAGTACTTC. Translation gives CASTKAWDRTIRTQYF.

V usage is TRBV5-1 and J usage is TRBJ1-2; the match to TRBD1 covers 7 bases. The CDR3 length is 14 residues. The ends lost 3 bases at V and 10 bases at J; junction bases unmatched: 12. The germline V gene has CDR1 SGHRS and CDR2 YFSETQ. The CDR3 loop is CASSSGPGQLDYTF. The CDR3 DNA is TGCGCCAGCAGCTCTGGACCGGGACAGTTGGACTACACCTTC.

J is TRBJ1-1 and V is TRBV4-1; D may be TRBD1 (5 bases). Deletions cut 1 base from V and 1 base from J, with 10 bases between. CDR1 and CDR2 (germline): MGHRA, YSYEKL. The CDR3 is 15 amino acids. The CDR3 loop reads CASSQVPGGNTEAFF. CDR3 DNA sequence: TGCGCCAGCAGCCAAGTCCCCGGGGGGAACACTGAAGCTTTCTTT.

The chain has TRBV7-8 and TRBJ2-6, with 7 bases matching TRBD1. The germline gives CDR1 SGHVS, CDR2 FQNEAQ. After removal of 3 bases from V and 0 bases from J, the junction contained 14 bases not matched to a gene. This CDR3 region has 20 residues. As DNA, the CDR3 is TGTGCCAGCAGCTTGTCGCGGTCAGGACAGGCGAGCTCTGGGGCCAACGTCCTGACTTTC. Amino acid sequence: CASSLSRSGQASSGANVLTF.

The chain carries TRBV4-2 and TRBJ2-1; the D gene is possibly TRBD1 (5 bases). This CDR3 is 16 amino acids long. V was trimmed by 0 bases and J by 5 bases, leaving 14 bases between them. Germline CDR1 and CDR2: LGHNA and YNFKEQ. CDR3 nucleotides: TGTGCCAGCAGCCAAGAAGGCAGGGCCAGAAACAATGAGCAGTTCTTC. Its translation: CASSQEGRARNNEQFF.

Concerning this clone: This may stem from a read error, because a much larger clone lies one nucleotide away. Distinct nucleotide sequences in the sample also encode this CDR3. The chain uses TRBV7-3 and TRBJ2-1; TRBD1 aligns across 9 bases. Losses at the gene ends were 5 bases for V and 3 bases for J; bases not matched to a gene: 2. CDR3 length equals 14 residues. Per the germline V gene, CDR1 is SGHTA and CDR2 is FQGTGA. The CDR3, as DNA: TGTGCCAGCAGCCTGGGACAGGGCTACAATGAGCAGTTCTTC. Its protein is CASSLGQGYNEQFF.

V is TRBV12-2 and J is TRBJ1-2. TRBV12-2 represents a pseudogene. CDR3 length: 10 amino acids. The CDR3 DNA reads as TGTGCAAGTCGCTGTCCGGGCTACACCTTC. Protein product: CASRCPGYTF.

This sequence joins TRBV7-2 and TRBJ2-7, with D possibly TRBD1 on 6 matching bases. Germline assignment: CDR1 SGHTA and CDR2 FQGNSA. This CDR3 has 16 amino acids. Between the trimmed V and J ends, which lost 2 bases and 2 bases, there was a span of 16 bases. DNA of the CDR3: TGTGCCAGCAGCTTACCACCGTGGGACATAGCCTACGAGCAGTACTTC. Its protein is CASSLPPWDIAYEQYF.

The chain links TRBV18 to TRBJ2-1; D call uncertain. Looked up from germline, CDR1 is KGHSH and CDR2 is LQKENI. V shed 4 bases and J shed 5 bases, with 18 bases lying between them. This CDR3 is 16 amino acids long. CDR3 amino acids: CASSLRPLARDNEQFF. In DNA, the CDR3 is TGTGCCAGCTCACTACGACCGTTGGCCCGGGACAATGAGCAGTTCTTC. Supplemented by reference TRBV18 and TRBJ2-1, the full variable domain reads NAGVMQNPRHLVRRRGQEARLRCSPMKGHSHVYWYRQLPEEGLKFMVYLQKENIIDESGMPKERFSAEFPKEGPSILRIQQVVRGDSAAYFCASSLRPLARDNEQFFGPGTRLTVL.

This chain joins TRBV4-3 and TRBJ1-2; D is possibly TRBD1 (5 bases). The ends were cut back, 0 bases at V and 7 bases at J, with 21 bases in the middle. Germline CDR1 reads LGHNA; CDR2 reads YSLEER. CDR3 length: 17 residues. The CDR3: CASSQDRQRGQGAGYTF. CDR3 in DNA: TGCGCCAGCAGCCAAGACCGCCAGCGGGGCCAGGGAGCTGGCTACACCTTC.

The rearrangement links TRBV4-2 to TRBJ2-4, with D maybe TRBD1 (6 bases). V was cut by 3 bases and J by 7 bases, with 7 bases left in between. The CDR3 contains 12 residues. Per the germline V gene, CDR1 is LGHNA and CDR2 is YNFKEQ. The CDR3 DNA is TGTGCCAGCAGCCACCAGGGGAACATTCAGTACTTC. It is translated as CASSHQGNIQYF.

This clone occurred once. This chain uses TRBV28 with TRBJ1-1, with D possibly matching TRBD1 (6 bases). This CDR3 comprises 14 residues. Germline lookup yields CDR1 MDHEN and CDR2 SYDVKM. V was clipped by 3 bases and J by 3 bases, with 11 bases between them. The CDR3 nucleotides are TGTGCCAGCAGTTTGACCGGACAGTACACTGAAGCTTTCTTT. It is translated as CASSLTGQYTEAFF.

The V and J genes are TRBV13 and TRBJ1-3; no definite D call. Germline V CDR1 and CDR2: PRHDT, FYEKMQ (reference sequence). Trimming took off 1 base at V and 0 bases at J, with 7 bases between the two ends. This CDR3 comprises 15 residues. Here the CDR3 DNA reads TGTGCCAGCAGCTTAGTGGCCAACTCTGGAAACACCATATATTTT. It is translated as CASSLVANSGNTIYF.

The gene calls are TRBV4-3 and TRBJ2-6; 9 bases map to TRBD1. Germline assignment: CDR1 LGHNA and CDR2 YSLEER. The junction had 14 bases not matched to a gene; V was cut back by 8 bases and J by 0 bases. The length of the CDR3 is 19 residues. The chain's CDR3 is CASQLERGQGFSGANVLTF. As DNA, the CDR3 is TGCGCCAGCCAATTAGAGCGGGGACAGGGATTCTCTGGGGCCAACGTCCTGACTTTC.

The chain links TRBV11-3 to TRBJ2-7; tentatively, D is TRBD1 (5 bases). CDR3 length equals 13 residues. CDR1 is SGHNT, CDR2 YENEEA, per germline. The V gene lost 6 bases and the J gene lost 5 bases, with 14 bases spanning the gap. Written as DNA, the CDR3 is TGTGCCAGCAGTAAGGCAGGGTCTAACGAGCAGTACTTC. Protein: CASSKAGSNEQYF.

The rearrangement uses TRBV2 and TRBJ2-7; a weak D match, TRBD1 (6 bases). Germline CDR1 reads SNHLY; CDR2 reads FYNNEI. V was cut by 5 bases and J by 4 bases, with 18 bases left in between. CDR3 length: 15 residues. The CDR3 sequence: CASSTYRAPLYEQYF. CDR3 nucleotide sequence: TGTGCCAGCAGTACGTACAGGGCTCCCTTATACGAGCAGTACTTC.

V is TRBV27 and J is TRBJ1-5; D gene uncertain. The V end was cut by 5 bases, the J end by 4 bases, with 9 bases between. Germline CDR1 MNHEY, CDR2 SMNVEV (reference sequence). The CDR3 length is 13 residues. The DNA for the CDR3 is TGTGCCAGCAGTACCGCCCAGAATCAGCCCCAGCATTTT. It translates to CASSTAQNQPQHF.

The V and J genes are TRBV14 and TRBJ2-7; no reliable D call. The germline V and J ends were trimmed by 4 bases and 6 bases, with 13 bases remaining between them. Germline V gene lookup returns CDR1 SGHDN and CDR2 FVKESK. This CDR3 spans 13 amino acids. CDR3 sequence reads: CASSPIAHSEQYF. The CDR3 nucleotides are TGTGCCAGCAGCCCAATTGCTCACTCCGAGCAGTACTTC.

The chain combines TRBV9 with TRBJ2-7; 7 bases align to TRBD2. The CDR3 totals 15 residues. Germline V gives CDR1 SGDLS, CDR2 YYNGEE. The junction had 10 bases not matched to a gene; V was cut back by 4 bases and J by 3 bases. CDR3 amino acids: CASSPTGGSYYEQYF. The CDR3 bases are TGTGCCAGCAGCCCGACCGGGGGGAGCTACTACGAGCAGTACTTC.

The V gene is TRBV20-1, the J gene TRBJ1-2; unclear D gene. The V gene lost 1 base and the J gene lost 8 bases, with 8 bases spanning the gap. Germline CDR1 and CDR2: DFQATT and SNEGSKA (reference sequence). CDR3 size: 11 residues. CDR3 sequence reads: CSARAHSGYTF. The DNA of the CDR3 is TGCAGTGCTAGAGCCCACTCCGGCTACACCTTC.

The chain recombines TRBV4-2 with TRBJ1-2, with a possible D match to TRBD1 (5 bases). Germline CDR1 reads LGHNA; CDR2 reads YNFKEQ. The CDR3 has 16 amino acids. With 0 bases removed from V and 8 bases from J, the gap between germline ends came to 19 bases. The CDR3 spells CASSQDLGTRGKGYTF. As DNA, the CDR3 is TGTGCCAGCAGCCAAGATCTGGGGACGCGGGGTAAGGGCTACACCTTC.

The chain carries TRBV4-2 and TRBJ1-1; D possibly corresponds to TRBD1 (5 bases). Trimming removed 8 bases at V and 0 bases at J, with 10 bases between. The CDR3 spans 13 residues. The germline V gene has CDR1 LGHNA and CDR2 YNFKEQ. CDR3 DNA: TGTGCCAGCTGGGGGGATATGAACACTGAAGCTTTCTTT. It encodes CASWGDMNTEAFF.

This clone was seen only once. The V gene is TRBV7-2, the J gene TRBJ1-1; TRBD1 is a possible D gene (5 bases). Between the trimmed V and J ends, which lost 4 bases and 11 bases, there was a span of 17 bases. Germline CDR1 reads SGHTA; CDR2 reads FQGNSA. CDR3 length: 13 amino acids. CDR3 sequence (DNA): TGTGCCAGCAGCTCTATGCCGGCAGGGAAGGCTTTCTTT. As protein: CASSSMPAGKAFF.